This TCR beta chain was captured in a study of blood T cells in healthy people across ages. A second PCR, run for roughly 7 to 12 cycles, used a sample-barcoded 5' primer plus a J-beta primer mix. TCRdb processed the 5' RACE reads anew with MiXCR; each CDR3 protein has one entry. Of 790,000 or so distinct CDR3 sequences in the sample, more than 35% were seen once. The V end was cut by 2 bases, the J end by 11 bases, with 9 bases between. The CDR3 covers 11 residues. Germline V gene lookup returns CDR1 SEHNR and CDR2 FQNEAQ (reference sequence). This clonotype originated in a man older than 75 in good health. This chain uses TRBV7-9 with TRBJ1-2; D is undetermined. Sequenced: blood. The CDR3 bases are TGTGCCAGCAGCTTAATGAGTGGTTACACCTTC. Translation: CASSLMSGYTF.